Each of the 15 T cell receptor beta chains below was sequenced from the same sample in a study of early T cells in non-severe SARS-CoV-2 infection. TCRdb fed the 5' RACE reads into MiXCR, producing one record per CDR3 protein. Of tens of thousands of distinct CDR3 sequences in the sample, approximately 13% were seen once. Source: whole blood, taken at baseline. These receptors all stem from an adult who was a healthcare worker with PCR-confirmed SARS-CoV-2 infection or an uninfected control (not recorded which).

The CDR3 bases are TGCAGAGGACAGGGGGACCCTGAAGCTTTCTTT. It is translated as CRGQGDPEAFF. This chain links TRBV20-1 with TRBJ1-1, with 10 bases that match TRBD1. Germline loops: CDR1 DFQATT, CDR2 SNEGSKA (reference sequence). The CDR3 consists of 11 residues.

This clonotype was detected only a few times. The chain carries TRBV7-2 and TRBJ2-5; 8 nucleotides match TRBD2. J gave up 5 bases and V 5 bases, and 7 bases lay outside the gene matches. Germline V gene lookup returns CDR1 SGHTA and CDR2 FQGNSA. CDR3 length: 14 amino acids. CDR3 in amino acids: CASSPGGGSETQYF. CDR3 coding DNA: TGTGCCAGCAGCCCGGGGGGGGGCAGCGAGACCCAGTACTTC.

This clonotype was detected many times. V and J are TRBV5-1 and TRBJ2-2; D remains ambiguous. Germline lookup yields CDR1 SGHRS and CDR2 YFSETQ. The CDR3 consists of 14 residues. V gave up 4 bases and J gave up 6 bases, with 13 bases separating them. CDR3 sequence (DNA): TGCGCCAGCAGCGCCCGCCTGAGTCCCGGGGAGCTGTTTTTT. Amino acids: CASSARLSPGELFF.

This clonotype occurred a few times. The gene calls are TRBV29-1 and TRBJ2-6, with 10 positions matching TRBD1. Germline-derived CDR1 and CDR2 are SQVTM and ANQGSEA. The trim removed 7 bases at V and 2 bases at J, leaving 11 bases unmatched. The CDR3 consists of 17 residues. The CDR3 is CSALRQGARTGANVLTF. Here the CDR3 DNA reads TGCAGCGCACTCAGACAGGGGGCAAGGACTGGGGCCAACGTCCTGACTTTC.

This clonotype was counted only a few times. The rearrangement uses TRBV29-1 and TRBJ2-6; 10 nucleotides agree with TRBD1. Unmatched junction bases numbered 5, after V lost 5 bases and J lost 4 bases. From germline, CDR1 is SQVTM and CDR2 ANQGSEA. The CDR3 runs to 15 residues. The CDR3 coding sequence is TGCAGCGTTAGGACAGGGGGTACCGGGGCCAACGTCCTGACTTTC. Protein product: CSVRTGGTGANVLTF.

This clonotype was observed a handful of times. This rearrangement joins TRBV4-1 to TRBJ2-3; 7 nucleotides line up with TRBD2. The V gene's germline CDR1 is MGHRA and CDR2 YSYEKL. Unmatched junction bases numbered 8, after V lost 3 bases and J lost 14 bases. This CDR3 comprises 12 residues. CDR3 nucleotides: TGCGCCAGCAGCCAGGATGTGGGACTACGGTATTTT. Amino acids: CASSQDVGLRYF.

The chain is built from TRBV5-1 and TRBJ1-4; perhaps TRBD1 as D (5 bases). The CDR3 is 14 amino acids. Germline V gives CDR1 SGHRS, CDR2 YFSETQ. V dropped 5 bases and J dropped 7 bases, with 15 bases sitting between them. The CDR3 DNA sequence: TGCGCCAGCAGGGTCGGGACCGAGGGTGAAAAACTGTTTTTT. Amino acid sequence: CASRVGTEGEKLFF.

There are a few counts of this clonotype. The V call is TRBV24-1, the J call TRBJ2-7; maybe TRBD2 (6 bases). The CDR3 runs to 14 residues. Germline CDR1 and CDR2: KGHDR and SFDVKD. The V gene lost 8 bases and the J gene lost 2 bases, with 15 bases spanning the gap. DNA for the CDR3: TGTGCCACCAACATCTGGGACTGTACCTACGAGCAGTACTTC. It codes for CATNIWDCTYEQYF.

This clonotype was seen at least ten times. This chain links TRBV6-2 or TRBV6-3 with TRBJ2-3; D is unclear. Germline loops: CDR1 MNHEY, CDR2 SVGEGT. CDR3 length: 14 amino acids. Trimming removed 0 bases from V and 0 bases from J, with 4 bases in between. The CDR3 coding sequence is TGTGCCAGCAGTTACTCGACTAGCACAGATACGCAGTATTTT. Protein product: CASSYSTSTDTQYF.

This chain uses TRBV27 with TRBJ2-3; TRBD1 is a possible D gene (6 bases). This CDR3 spans 17 amino acids. V lost 5 bases and J 3 bases, leaving 21 bases between the germline ends. Germline values: CDR1 MNHEY, CDR2 SMNVEV (reference sequence). The CDR3 spells CASSELTGPTFTDTQYF. As DNA, the CDR3 is TGTGCCAGCAGTGAATTGACAGGCCCGACCTTTACAGATACGCAGTATTTT.

The sample holds a few counts of this clonotype. The chain joins TRBV28 to TRBJ2-7, with D perhaps being TRBD1 or TRBD2 (5 bases each). V lost 3 bases and J 5 bases, leaving 17 bases between the germline ends. The CDR3 consists of 15 residues. In germline, CDR1 is MDHEN, CDR2 SYDVKM. The CDR3 sequence: CASSLPPGRVDEQYF. Here the CDR3 DNA reads TGTGCCAGCAGTTTGCCCCCGGGACGGGTGGACGAGCAGTACTTC.

The chain joins TRBV9 to TRBJ2-1; 8 bases match TRBD2. The trim removed 4 bases at V and 6 bases at J, leaving 9 bases unmatched. This CDR3 is 15 amino acids long. Germline CDR1 reads SGDLS; CDR2 reads YYNGEE. The CDR3 sequence is CASSPRTSWVNEQFF. The CDR3 region has the DNA TGTGCCAGCAGCCCTAGGACTAGCTGGGTCAATGAGCAGTTCTTC.

Remarks on this clonotype: A junction boundary mismatches the germline segment, possibly from a read error. The chain uses TRBV6-2 or TRBV6-3 and TRBJ2-7; 11 bases match TRBD2. This CDR3 has 11 residues. In germline, CDR1 is MNHEY, CDR2 SVGEGT. CDR3 sequence reads: CASSGGTSGNF. For the CDR3, the DNA is TGTGCCAGCAGTGGCGGGACTAGCGGAAACTTC.

The chain joins TRBV7-6 to TRBJ2-1; no reliable D call. Trimming took off 5 bases at V and 2 bases at J, with 10 bases between the two ends. Germline assignment: CDR1 SGHVS and CDR2 FNYEAQ. The CDR3 covers 14 residues. As DNA, the CDR3 is TGTGCCAGCAGCCAAGACGGAACCTACAATGAGCAGTTCTTC. As protein: CASSQDGTYNEQFF.

This clonotype appeared a few times. The chain employs TRBV6-6 and TRBJ1-3; no clear D. With 1 base removed from V and 0 bases from J, the gap between germline ends came to 13 bases. Per germline, CDR1 MNHNY and CDR2 SVGAGI (reference sequence). The CDR3 extends over 17 amino acids. The CDR3 reads CASSYFGTSPSGNTIYF. The CDR3 nucleotides read TGTGCCAGCAGTTACTTTGGAACGTCCCCCTCTGGAAACACCATATATTTT.